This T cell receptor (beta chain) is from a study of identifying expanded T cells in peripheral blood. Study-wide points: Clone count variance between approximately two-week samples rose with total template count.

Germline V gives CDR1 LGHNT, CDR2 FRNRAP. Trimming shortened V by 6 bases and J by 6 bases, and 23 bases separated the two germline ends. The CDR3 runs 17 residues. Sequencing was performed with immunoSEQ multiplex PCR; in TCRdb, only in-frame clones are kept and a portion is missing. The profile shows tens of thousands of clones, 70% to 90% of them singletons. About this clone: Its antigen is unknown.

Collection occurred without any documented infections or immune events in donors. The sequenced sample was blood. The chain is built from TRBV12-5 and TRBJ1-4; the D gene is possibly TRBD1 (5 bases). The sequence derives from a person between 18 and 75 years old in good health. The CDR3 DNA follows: TGTGCTAGTGGCTCTTCCGGGACGGAGAATCCCGATGAAAAACTGTTTTTT. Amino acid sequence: CASGSSGTENPDEKLFF. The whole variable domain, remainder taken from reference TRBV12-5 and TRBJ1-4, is DARVTQTPRHKVTEMGQEVTMRCQPILGHNTVFWYRQTMMQGLELLAYFRNRAPLDDSGMPKDRFSAEMPDATLATLKIQPSEPRDSAVYFCASGSSGTENPDEKLFFGSGTQLSVL.